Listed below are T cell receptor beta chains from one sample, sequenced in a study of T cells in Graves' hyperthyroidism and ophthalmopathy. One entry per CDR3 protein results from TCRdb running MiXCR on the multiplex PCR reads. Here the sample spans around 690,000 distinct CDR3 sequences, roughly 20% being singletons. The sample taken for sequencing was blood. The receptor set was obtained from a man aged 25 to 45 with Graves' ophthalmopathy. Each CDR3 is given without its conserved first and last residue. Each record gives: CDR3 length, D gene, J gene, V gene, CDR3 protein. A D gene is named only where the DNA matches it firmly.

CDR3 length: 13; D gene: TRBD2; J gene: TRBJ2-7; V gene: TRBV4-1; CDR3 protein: ASSQGTSVLYEQY
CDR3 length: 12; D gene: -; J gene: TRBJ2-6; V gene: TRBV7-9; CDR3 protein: ACHGARGANVLT
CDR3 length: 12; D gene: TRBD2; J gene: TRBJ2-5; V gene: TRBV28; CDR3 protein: ATAGTSGQETQY
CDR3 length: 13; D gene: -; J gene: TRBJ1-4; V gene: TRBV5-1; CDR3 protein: ASSPQGQMDEKLF
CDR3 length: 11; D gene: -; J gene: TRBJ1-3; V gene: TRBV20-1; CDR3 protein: SASEGLRNTIY
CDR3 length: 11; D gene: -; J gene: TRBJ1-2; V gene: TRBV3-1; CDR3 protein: ASSPRNQVGYT
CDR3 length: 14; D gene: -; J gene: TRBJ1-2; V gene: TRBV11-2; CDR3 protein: ASSLDVGGKRRGYT
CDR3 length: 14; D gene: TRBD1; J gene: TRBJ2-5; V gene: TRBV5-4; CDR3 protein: ASSPRDRGLKETQY
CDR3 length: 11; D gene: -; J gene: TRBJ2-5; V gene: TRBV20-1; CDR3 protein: SARAAFGETQY
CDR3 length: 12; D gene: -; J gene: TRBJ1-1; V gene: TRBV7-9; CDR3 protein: ASSLVQIGTEAF
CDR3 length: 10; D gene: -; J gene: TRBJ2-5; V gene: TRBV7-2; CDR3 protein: ASSFRAETQY
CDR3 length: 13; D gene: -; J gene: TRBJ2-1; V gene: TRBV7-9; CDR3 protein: ASSSPDGGYNEQF
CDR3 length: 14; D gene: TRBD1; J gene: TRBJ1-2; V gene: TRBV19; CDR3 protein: ASSMWTGEANYGYT
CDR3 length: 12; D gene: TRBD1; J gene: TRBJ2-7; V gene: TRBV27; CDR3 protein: ASSELTGSYEQY
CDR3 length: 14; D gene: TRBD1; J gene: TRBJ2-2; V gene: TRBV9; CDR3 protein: ASSVPKTGGTGELF
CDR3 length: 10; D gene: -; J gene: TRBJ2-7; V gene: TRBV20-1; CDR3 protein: SASIRGYEQY
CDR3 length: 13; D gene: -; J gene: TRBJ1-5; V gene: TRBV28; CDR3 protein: ASSLGDSSNQPQH
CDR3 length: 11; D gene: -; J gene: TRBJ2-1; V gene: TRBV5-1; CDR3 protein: ASSLETKNEQF
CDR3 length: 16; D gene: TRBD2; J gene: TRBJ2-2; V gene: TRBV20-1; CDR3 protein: SARRLAGGAGNTGELF
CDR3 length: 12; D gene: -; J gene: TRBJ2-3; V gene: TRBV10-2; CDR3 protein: ASSEQGGGDTQY
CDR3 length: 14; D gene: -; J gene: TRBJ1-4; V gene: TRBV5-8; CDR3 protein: ASSLGPGRGLEKLF
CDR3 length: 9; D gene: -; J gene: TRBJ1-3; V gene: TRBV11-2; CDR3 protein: AITSGNTIY
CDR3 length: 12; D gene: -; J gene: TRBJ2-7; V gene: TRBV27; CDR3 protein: ASSSRGDSYEQY
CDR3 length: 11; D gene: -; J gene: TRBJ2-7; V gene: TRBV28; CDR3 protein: ASRHPITHEQY
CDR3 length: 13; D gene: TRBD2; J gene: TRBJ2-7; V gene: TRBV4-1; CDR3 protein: ASSQEGRGTYEQY
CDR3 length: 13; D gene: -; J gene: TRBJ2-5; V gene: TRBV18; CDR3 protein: ASSLGTGIRETQY
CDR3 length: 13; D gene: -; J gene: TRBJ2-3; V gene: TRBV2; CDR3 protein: ASIAVGASTDTQY
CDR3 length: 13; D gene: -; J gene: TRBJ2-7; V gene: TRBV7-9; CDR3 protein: ASSSPARTTYEQY
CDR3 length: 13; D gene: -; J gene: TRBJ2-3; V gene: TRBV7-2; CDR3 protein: ASSPNPGGTDTQY
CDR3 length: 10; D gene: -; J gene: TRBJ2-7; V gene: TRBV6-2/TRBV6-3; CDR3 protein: ASSWASNEQY
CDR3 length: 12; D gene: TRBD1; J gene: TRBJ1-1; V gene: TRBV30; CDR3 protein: ACWWDSLNTEAF
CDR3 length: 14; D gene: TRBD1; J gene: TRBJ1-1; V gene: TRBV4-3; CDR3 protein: ASSPGTGVENTEAF
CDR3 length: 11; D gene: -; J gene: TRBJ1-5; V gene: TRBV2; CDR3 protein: ASRLQGAQPQH
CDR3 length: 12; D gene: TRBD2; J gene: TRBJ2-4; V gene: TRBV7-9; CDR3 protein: ASRSGTSGHIQY
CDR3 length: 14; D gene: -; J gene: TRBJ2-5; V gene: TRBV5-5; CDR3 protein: ASSSTPSGNLETQY
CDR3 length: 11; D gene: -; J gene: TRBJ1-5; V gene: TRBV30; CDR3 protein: AYKVGGNQPQH
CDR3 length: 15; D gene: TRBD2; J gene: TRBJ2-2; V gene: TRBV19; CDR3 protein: ASSIYLAGVIIGELF
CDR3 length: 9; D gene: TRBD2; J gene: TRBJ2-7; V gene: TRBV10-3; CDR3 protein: ATRDYYEQY
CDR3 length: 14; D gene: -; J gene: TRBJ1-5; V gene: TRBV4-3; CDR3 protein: ASSQNSYDSNQPQH
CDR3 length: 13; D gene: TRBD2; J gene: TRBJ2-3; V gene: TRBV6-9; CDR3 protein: ASSWGLGKFDTQY
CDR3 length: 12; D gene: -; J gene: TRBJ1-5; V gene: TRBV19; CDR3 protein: ASRVQQGHQPQH
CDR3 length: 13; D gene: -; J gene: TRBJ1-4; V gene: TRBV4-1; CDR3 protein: ASLPGGVGGEKLF
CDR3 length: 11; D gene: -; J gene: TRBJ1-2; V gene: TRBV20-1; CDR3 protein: SASGNREGGYT
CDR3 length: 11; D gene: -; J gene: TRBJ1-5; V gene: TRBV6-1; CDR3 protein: ASSDRTAGPQH
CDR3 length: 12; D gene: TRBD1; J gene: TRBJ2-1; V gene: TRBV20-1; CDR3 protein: SAAGTGGMHEQF
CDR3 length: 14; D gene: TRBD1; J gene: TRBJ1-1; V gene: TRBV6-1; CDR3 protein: ASTPGQGVMNTEAF
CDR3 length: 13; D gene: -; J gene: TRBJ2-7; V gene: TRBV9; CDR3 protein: ASSGDGARDYEQY
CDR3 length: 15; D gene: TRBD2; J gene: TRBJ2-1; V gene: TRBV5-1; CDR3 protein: ASSTDLAGANYNEQF
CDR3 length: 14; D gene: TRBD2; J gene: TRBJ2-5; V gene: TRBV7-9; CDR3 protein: ASSSYLGLAQETQY
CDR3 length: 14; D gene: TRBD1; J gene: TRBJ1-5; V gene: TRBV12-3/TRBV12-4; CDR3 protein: ASSPDRGTSNQPQH
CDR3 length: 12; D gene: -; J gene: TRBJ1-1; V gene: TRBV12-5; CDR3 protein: ASGQAGVDTEAF
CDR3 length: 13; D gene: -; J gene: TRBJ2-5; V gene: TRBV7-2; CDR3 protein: ASSQGGPPGETQY
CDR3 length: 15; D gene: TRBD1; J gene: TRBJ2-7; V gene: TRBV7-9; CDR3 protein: ASSTPGQGSSSYEQY
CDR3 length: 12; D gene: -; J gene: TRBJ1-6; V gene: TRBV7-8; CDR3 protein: ASSPWGMKSPLH
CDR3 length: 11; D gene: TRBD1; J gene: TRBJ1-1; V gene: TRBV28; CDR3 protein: ATGTAMNTEAF
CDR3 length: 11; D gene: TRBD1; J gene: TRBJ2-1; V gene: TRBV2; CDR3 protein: ASMDRGASKQF
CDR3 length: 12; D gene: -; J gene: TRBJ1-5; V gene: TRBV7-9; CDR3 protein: ASSGLGGDQPQH